These 27 T cell receptor beta chains originate from one sample sequenced in a study of blood T cell repertoires in COVID-19. The assay was immunoSEQ multiplex PCR, and TCRdb's table has in-frame clones only and misses some. The sample consists of approximately 300,000 clones, over 75% of them appearing once. Sequenced sample: peripheral blood. The receptors stem from a woman between 25 and 40 years old with COVID-19, enrolled during active disease.

The chain is built from TRBV5-1 and TRBJ1-1; D remains unclear. The CDR3 has 14 amino acids. Germline V gives CDR1 SGHRS, CDR2 YFSETQ. Trimming pared 1 base from V and 8 bases from J, leaving 15 bases between. The CDR3 DNA reads as TGCGCCAGCAGCTTGTACCCGGTAGGCAGGGAAGCTTTCTTT. Translated: CASSLYPVGREAFF.

CDR3 loop: CASSLFRDRGGGYTF. The CDR3 DNA reads TGTGCCAGCAGTCTCTTCCGGGACAGGGGTGGTGGCTACACCTTC. The rearrangement joins TRBV28 to TRBJ1-2; 10 nucleotides align to TRBD1. V was pared by 5 bases and J by 7 bases, with 10 bases of the junction left unmatched. In germline, CDR1 is MDHEN, CDR2 SYDVKM. The CDR3 loop spans 15 amino acids.

DNA for the CDR3: TGTGCCAGTCGTAGCGGGGGAAATGAGCAGTTCTTC. Translation: CASRSGGNEQFF. The rearrangement uses TRBV19 and TRBJ2-1; TRBD2 aligns across 9 bases. Germline V CDR1 and CDR2: LNHDA, SQIVND (reference sequence). This CDR3 is built from 12 residues. V lost 8 bases, J lost 7 bases, and 3 bases stayed unmatched.

This sequence joins TRBV4-1 and TRBJ1-1, with D perhaps matching TRBD1 (6 bases). The CDR3 spans 16 residues. Trimming removed 1 base at V and 4 bases at J, with 16 bases between. The V gene's germline CDR1 is MGHRA and CDR2 YSYEKL. The CDR3 region has the DNA TGCGCCAGCAGCCAAGGAACAGGGTACGCGGGCACTGAAGCTTTCTTT. Its translation: CASSQGTGYAGTEAFF.

Only one count was recorded for this clone. The chain employs TRBV7-9 and TRBJ2-2; the D is unclear. This CDR3 contains 15 residues. V lost 0 bases to trimming and J lost 1 base, with 6 bases between them. From germline, CDR1 is SEHNR and CDR2 FQNEAQ (reference sequence). The CDR3 loop reads CASSLASGNTGELFF. The CDR3 DNA reads TGTGCCAGCAGCTTAGCCTCCGGGAACACCGGGGAGCTGTTTTTT.

V gene TRBV24-1 combines with J gene TRBJ1-5; TRBD1 matches at 7 bases. This CDR3 contains 14 residues. Germline V gives CDR1 KGHDR, CDR2 SFDVKD. J lost 6 bases, V lost 4 bases, and 5 bases had no gene match. The CDR3 loop reads CATSDAGGGQPQHF. The CDR3 region has the DNA TGTGCCACCAGTGACGCAGGGGGAGGTCAGCCCCAGCATTTT.

The chain couples TRBV10-3 to TRBJ2-7; tentatively, D is TRBD2 (5 bases). The CDR3 consists of 13 residues. The V gene's germline CDR1 is ENHRY and CDR2 SYGVKD. Deletions cut 5 bases from V and 3 bases from J, with 11 bases between. CDR3 loop: CAISSKADYEQYF. CDR3 sequence (DNA): TGTGCCATCAGTTCGAAAGCGGACTACGAGCAGTACTTC.

The chain employs TRBV19 and TRBJ1-5, with 7 bases aligning to TRBD1. V dropped 9 bases and J dropped 6; count of bases not matched to a gene: 14. The CDR3 consists of 15 residues. CDR1 and CDR2 (germline): LNHDA, SQIVND (reference sequence). The DNA of the CDR3 is TGTGCCAGCGATAATGACCGGGACAGTGGTCAGCCCCAGCATTTT. It translates to CASDNDRDSGQPQHF.

This clone was detected many times. CDR3 sequence (DNA): TGTGCCAGCAGCCACGGCCCGGGACAGGGATTCGGGCTAGCGGGAGCATTCGGGTACGAGCAGTACTTC. It yields the protein CASSHGPGQGFGLAGAFGYEQYF. The chain employs TRBV13 and TRBJ2-7; perhaps TRBD2 as D (10 bases). The V end lost 5 bases, the J end lost 4 bases, and 42 bases lay between the germline ends. The CDR3 is 23 residues long. The germline CDR1 and CDR2 sequences are PRHDT and FYEKMQ (reference sequence).

This chain uses TRBV4-1 with TRBJ1-1, with D hard to call. The V gene's germline CDR1 is MGHRA and CDR2 YSYEKL. The CDR3 totals 14 residues. Trimming stripped 3 bases from V and 12 bases from J, with 20 bases between. This CDR3 reads CASSHGALGIPPFF. In DNA form, the CDR3 reads TGCGCCAGCAGCCATGGCGCCCTCGGGATCCCCCCTTTCTTT.

This chain joins TRBV28 and TRBJ1-1, with D unclear. The CDR3 loop spans 10 amino acids. Germline-derived CDR1 and CDR2 are MDHEN and SYDVKM. Trimming took off 10 bases at V and 7 bases at J, with 10 bases between the two ends. CDR3 sequence: CATVEDEAFF. DNA of the CDR3: TGTGCCACCGTAGAGGATGAAGCTTTCTTT.

Note on this clone: A read error is possible here, since a much larger clone lies one base away. The gene calls are TRBV5-5 and TRBJ1-2, with 7 bases lining up with TRBD1. V lost 2 bases and J lost 4; bases outside the gene matches: 2. The CDR3 length is 13 residues. Germline values: CDR1 SGHKS, CDR2 YYEKEE (reference sequence). This CDR3 reads CASSFGTAYGYTF. DNA for the CDR3: TGTGCCAGCAGCTTCGGGACAGCCTATGGCTACACCTTC.

This clone was picked up one time. The V and J genes are TRBV5-6 and TRBJ2-7, with D tentatively TRBD2 (7 bases). V lost 0 bases to trimming and J lost 7 bases, with 11 bases between them. The CDR3 runs 13 residues. Germline CDR1 is SGHDT and CDR2 is YYEEEE. Here the CDR3 DNA reads TGTGCCAGCAGCTTGGCCGGGGGGCGGGAGCAGTACTTC. It specifies CASSLAGGREQYF.

The chain employs TRBV5-6 and TRBJ2-2; the D gene is possibly TRBD2 (5 bases). The CDR3 loop spans 14 amino acids. Germline loops: CDR1 SGHDT, CDR2 YYEEEE. Trimming pared 0 bases from V and 7 bases from J, leaving 10 bases between. The CDR3 protein is CASSLGAGIGELFF. The CDR3 region has the DNA TGTGCCAGCAGCTTGGGGGCGGGTATCGGGGAGCTGTTTTTT. Drawing the rest from reference TRBV5-6 and TRBJ2-2, the complete variable domain is DAGVTQSPTHLIKTRGQQVTLRCSPKSGHDTVSWYQQALGQGPQFIFQYYEEEERQRGNFPDRFSGHQFPNYSSELNVNALLLGDSALYLCASSLGAGIGELFFGEGSRLTVL.

A few counts support this clone. This sequence joins TRBV30 and TRBJ1-2; D is undetermined. The V end lost 0 bases, the J end lost 2 bases, and 13 bases lay between the germline ends. Germline V gene data show CDR1 as GTSNPN and CDR2 as SVGIG (reference sequence). This CDR3 comprises 15 residues. CDR3 sequence: CAWSVMRRLNYGYTF. CDR3 DNA sequence: TGTGCCTGGAGTGTAATGCGTAGACTCAACTATGGCTACACCTTC.

The J gene is TRBJ2-7, the V gene TRBV5-1, with TRBD1 identical over 9 bases. This CDR3 contains 16 residues. Germline V gene data show CDR1 as SGHRS and CDR2 as YFSETQ. Losses at the gene ends were 3 bases for V and 1 base for J; bases not matched to a gene: 8. The CDR3 region has the DNA TGCGCCAGCAGCTACATCCGGGACAGGGCGTCCTACGAGCAGTACTTC. Encoded protein: CASSYIRDRASYEQYF.

The chain recombines TRBV4-1 with TRBJ1-1, with no clear D. This CDR3 has 17 residues. Trimming shortened V by 0 bases and J by 0 bases, and 14 bases separated the two germline ends. The germline V gene encodes CDR1 MGHRA and CDR2 YSYEKL. CDR3 protein: CASSQEWFGFMNTEAFF. The CDR3 DNA sequence: TGCGCCAGCAGCCAAGAATGGTTCGGGTTTATGAACACTGAAGCTTTCTTT.

The chain combines TRBV4-2 with TRBJ1-2; D uncertain. The CDR3 extends over 15 amino acids. Per germline, CDR1 LGHNA and CDR2 YNFKEQ. V lost 0 bases and J lost 1, with 9 bases in between. CDR3 sequence (DNA): TGTGCCAGCAGCCAAGACACGCGCCATAACTATGGCTACACCTTC. Encoded protein: CASSQDTRHNYGYTF.

In this sample, this clone turned up once. This chain uses TRBV27 with TRBJ1-6; tentative D call: TRBD1 (5 bases). The CDR3 is 15 residues long. Trimming pared 5 bases from V and 5 bases from J, leaving 13 bases between. Looked up from germline, CDR1 is MNHEY and CDR2 is SMNVEV (reference sequence). Here the CDR3 DNA reads TGTGCCAGCAGTCCCCCGGACACCAATAATTCACCCCTCCACTTT. It codes for CASSPPDTNNSPLHF.

The chain carries TRBV18 and TRBJ1-2; 7 positions match TRBD1. The CDR3 has 16 residues. Germline CDR1 is KGHSH and CDR2 is LQKENI. The ends lost 6 bases at V and 1 base at J; junction bases unmatched: 11. The chain's CDR3 is CASSPLRDRNNYGYTF. Written as DNA, the CDR3 is TGTGCCAGCTCTCCCCTAAGGGACAGAAATAACTATGGCTACACCTTC.

V usage is TRBV4-1 and J usage is TRBJ2-1; D is perhaps TRBD2 (6 bases). V lost 4 bases and J lost 9, with 19 bases in between. Germline assignment: CDR1 MGHRA and CDR2 YSYEKL. The CDR3 has 15 residues. The CDR3 DNA reads TGCGCCAGCAGCCTTGGAGCGGGCCGTGGGGGTGAGCAGTTCTTC. Its translation: CASSLGAGRGGEQFF.

The count of this clone is one. The CDR3 DNA is TGTGCCAGCAGTGGTATCCAGAGACAGTCCTACGAGCAGTACTTC. This translates into CASSGIQRQSYEQYF. The rearrangement joins TRBV27 to TRBJ2-7; a possible D gene is TRBD1 (5 bases). CDR1 is MNHEY, CDR2 SMNVEV, per germline (reference sequence). Trimming cost V 5 bases and J 1 base, with 15 bases left between them. The CDR3 covers 15 residues.

The chain links TRBV4-3 to TRBJ2-7, with 9 bases lining up with TRBD2. The CDR3 runs to 16 residues. The J segment lost 3 bases and the V segment lost 4 bases, leaving 10 bases of the junction unmatched. Per the germline V gene, CDR1 is LGHNA and CDR2 is YSLEER. The CDR3 spells CASSRTVGTSFYEQYF. The CDR3 nucleotides are TGCGCCAGCAGCCGCACCGTGGGGACTAGCTTCTACGAGCAGTACTTC.

V gene TRBV6-5 combines with J gene TRBJ1-2; TRBD1 matches at 7 bases. This CDR3 region has 14 residues. V was pared by 6 bases and J by 4 bases, with 8 bases of the junction left unmatched. The germline gives CDR1 MNHEY, CDR2 SVGAGI. The CDR3 is CASSQQGSGYGYTF. The CDR3 region has the DNA TGTGCCAGCAGCCAACAGGGGTCAGGCTATGGCTACACCTTC.

The V and J genes are TRBV5-4 and TRBJ2-5; 11 positions agree with TRBD2. The CDR3 is 15 residues long. The germline V gene encodes CDR1 SGHNT and CDR2 YYREEE (reference sequence). Trimming removed 0 bases from V and 5 bases from J; junction bases left unmatched: 3. CDR3 in amino acids: CASSLAASGGETQYF. The CDR3 nucleotides are TGTGCCAGCAGCTTGGCGGCTAGCGGGGGGGAGACCCAGTACTTC.

Written as DNA, the CDR3 is TGTGCCAGCAGCTTTTCCGGGACAGGGAGCTCTGGAAACACCATATATTTT. This codes for CASSFSGTGSSGNTIYF. The V call is TRBV7-2, the J call TRBJ1-3; 9 bases are shared with TRBD1. Germline values: CDR1 SGHTA, CDR2 FQGNSA. V shed 3 bases and J 0 bases; nucleotides not matched to a gene: 6. The CDR3 contains 17 residues.

The chain couples TRBV30 to TRBJ2-7, with TRBD1 matching over 9 bases. J gave up 7 bases and V 7 bases, and 5 bases lay outside the gene matches. The CDR3 is 11 residues long. Germline loops: CDR1 GTSNPN, CDR2 SVGIG (reference sequence). The CDR3 DNA sequence: TGTGCCTCCGGACAGGGGTGGGAGCAGTACTTC. This sequence encodes CASGQGWEQYF.